These 22 T cell receptor beta chains were all obtained from the same sample, sequenced in a study of response to subunit inactivated influenza vaccine. MiXCR, run by TCRdb on the RT-PCR reads, gives a single entry per CDR3 protein. The table has 650,000 or so distinct CDR3 sequences, 12% to 15% seen once. This material consisted of PBMCs from blood, taken less than 15 days before vaccination. The receptors originated from a man aged 50 to 60 who received an inactivated influenza vaccine.

This clonotype came up a few times. The J gene is TRBJ1-5, the V gene TRBV7-3; D gene ambiguous. There are 13 residues in the CDR3. Germline assignment: CDR1 SGHTA and CDR2 FQGTGA. Trimming shortened V by 5 bases and J by 9 bases, and 14 bases separated the two germline ends. The CDR3 reads CASSGRGKRPQHF. CDR3 in DNA: TGTGCCAGCAGCGGCCGTGGTAAACGGCCCCAGCATTTT. The entire variable domain, with the rest obtained from reference TRBV7-3 and TRBJ1-5, is as follows: GAGVSQTPSNKVTEKGKYVELRCDPISGHTALYWYRQSLGQGPEFLIYFQGTGAADDSGLPNDRFFAVRPEGSVSTLKIQRTERGDSAVYLCASSGRGKRPQHFGDGTRLSIL.

The chain couples TRBV7-6 to TRBJ2-1, with 7 bases identical to TRBD2. V lost 4 bases to trimming and J lost 6 bases; unmatched junction nucleotides: 12. The CDR3 spans 16 residues. Germline lookup yields CDR1 SGHVS and CDR2 FNYEAQ. The CDR3 loop reads CASSSAGAGAPNEQFF. CDR3 DNA sequence: TGTGCCAGCAGCTCCGCCGGGGCGGGAGCCCCCAATGAGCAGTTCTTC.

In its sample, this clonotype was seen many times. The rearrangement joins TRBV7-9 to TRBJ1-2, with a tentative D call TRBD1 (5 bases). This CDR3 is 14 amino acids long. V lost 5 bases to trimming and J lost 4 bases, with 14 bases between them. CDR1 is SEHNR, CDR2 FQNEAQ, per germline (reference sequence). The CDR3 bases are TGTGCCAGCAGCGCATCCGGGACTCGCTATGGCTACACCTTC. This translates into CASSASGTRYGYTF.

The chain has TRBV24-1 and TRBJ2-5; D gene ambiguous. CDR1 and CDR2 (germline): KGHDR, SFDVKD. The CDR3 is 11 residues long. V lost 1 base and J lost 7, with 3 bases in between. The CDR3 DNA sequence: TGTGCCACCAGTGATTTAGTGACCCAGTACTTC. It yields the protein CATSDLVTQYF.

CDR3 sequence (DNA): TGTGCCAGCAGTACAGGGCAATTGCCCCAGCATTTT. This codes for CASSTGQLPQHF. The V call is TRBV9, the J call TRBJ1-5; D perhaps matches TRBD1 (6 bases). This CDR3 comprises 12 residues. Germline-derived CDR1 and CDR2 are SGDLS and YYNGEE. V shed 5 bases and J shed 9 bases, with 12 bases lying between them.

CDR3 DNA sequence: TGCGCCAGCAGCACCGGACAGGGAGAGGTCGCTGAAGCTTTCTTT. It translates to CASSTGQGEVAEAFF. The rearrangement joins TRBV5-1 to TRBJ1-1; 8 positions agree with TRBD1. This CDR3 contains 15 residues. V gave up 4 bases and J gave up 6 bases; unmatched junction bases: 11. The V gene's germline CDR1 is SGHRS and CDR2 YFSETQ.

This clonotype was seen a few times. The chain uses TRBV29-1 and TRBJ2-1; the D is unclear. In germline, CDR1 is SQVTM, CDR2 ANQGSEA. The CDR3 has 10 residues. V gave up 7 bases and J gave up 5 bases, with 6 bases separating them. The CDR3 is CSAWDNEQFF. For the CDR3, the DNA is TGCAGCGCCTGGGACAATGAGCAGTTCTTC.

This CDR3 is CASSVVVGQGAGNTIYF. The CDR3 bases are TGTGCCAGCAGCGTAGTAGTTGGACAGGGGGCTGGAAACACCATATATTTT. This sequence joins TRBV9 and TRBJ1-3, with TRBD1 matching 10 bases. V gave up 0 bases and J gave up 2 bases; unmatched junction bases: 5. This CDR3 comprises 17 residues. Germline V gene data show CDR1 as SGDLS and CDR2 as YYNGEE.

This clonotype was detected a few times. The V and J genes are TRBV14 and TRBJ2-1; unclear D gene. The ends were cut back, 1 base at V and 12 bases at J, with 7 bases in the middle. The germline CDR1 and CDR2 sequences are SGHDN and FVKESK. The CDR3 has 11 residues. The CDR3 loop is CASSQGYGQFF. CDR3 nucleotide sequence: TGTGCCAGCAGCCAAGGCTACGGGCAGTTCTTC.

V gene TRBV4-3 combines with J gene TRBJ1-2, with 8 positions matching TRBD1. CDR1 and CDR2 (germline): LGHNA, YSLEER. The CDR3 contains 14 residues. The junction had 4 bases not matched to a gene; V was cut back by 0 bases and J by 7 bases. The CDR3 DNA follows: TGCGCCAGCAGCCAAGATAGGGGGACAGGTGGCTACACCTTC. Translated: CASSQDRGTGGYTF.

This chain joins TRBV5-1 and TRBJ2-1, with D possibly matching TRBD2 (5 bases). The V gene lost 2 bases and the J gene lost 5 bases, with 14 bases spanning the gap. Per germline, CDR1 SGHRS and CDR2 YFSETQ. The CDR3 loop spans 15 amino acids. CDR3 amino acids: CASSLGSGLDNEQFF. In nucleotides, the CDR3 is TGCGCCAGCAGCTTAGGGAGCGGTCTAGACAATGAGCAGTTCTTC.

This clonotype turned up a few times. This chain joins TRBV12-3 or TRBV12-4 and TRBJ2-1; D ambiguous. V lost 7 bases to trimming and J lost 9 bases, with 16 bases between them. This CDR3 is 13 amino acids long. CDR3 sequence reads: CASTKSGLVEQFF. In nucleotides, the CDR3 is TGTGCCAGCACCAAGTCCGGGTTGGTTGAGCAGTTCTTC.

The chain employs TRBV4-3 and TRBJ1-1; D unclear. V lost 3 bases, J lost 10 bases, and 24 bases lay in between. Germline CDR1 LGHNA, CDR2 YSLEER. The CDR3 spans 16 residues. For the CDR3, the DNA is TGCGCCAGCAGCCAGGGGATAGGAGAAGTGTCTACAGCAGCTTTCTTT. The encoded protein is CASSQGIGEVSTAAFF.

The CDR3 sequence: CASSTREGQGYNEQFF. CDR3 bases: TGTGCCAGCAGCACGAGGGAGGGACAGGGATACAATGAGCAGTTCTTC. The V call is TRBV7-9, the J call TRBJ2-1, with 9 bases that match TRBD1. Per germline, CDR1 SEHNR and CDR2 FQNEAQ (reference sequence). The V gene end was trimmed by 5 bases and the J gene end by 4 bases; junction bases not matched to a gene: 9. The CDR3 covers 16 residues.

This chain links TRBV15 with TRBJ2-5; the D call may be TRBD1 or TRBD2 (5 bases each). V lost 0 bases to trimming and J lost 0 bases, with 8 bases between them. The CDR3 covers 15 residues. The germline gives CDR1 LNHNV, CDR2 YYDKDF (reference sequence). CDR3 DNA sequence: TGTGCCACCAGCAGAGACCGGGGACACCAAGAGACCCAGTACTTC. It translates to CATSRDRGHQETQYF.

The gene calls are TRBV7-2 and TRBJ2-2, with 10 bases lining up with TRBD1. Germline loops: CDR1 SGHTA, CDR2 FQGNSA. Losses at the gene ends were 5 bases for V and 5 bases for J; bases not matched to a gene: 8. The length of the CDR3 is 16 residues. CDR3 in DNA: TGTGCCAGCAGCCTTAGACAGGGGGCGGGGACCGGGGAGCTGTTTTTT. This gives the protein CASSLRQGAGTGELFF.

The V call is TRBV20-1, the J call TRBJ1-6, with 8 bases fitting TRBD1. Losses at the gene ends were 6 bases for V and 7 bases for J; bases not matched to a gene: 8. This CDR3 contains 14 residues. Germline loops: CDR1 DFQATT, CDR2 SNEGSKA (reference sequence). The CDR3 reads CSAAKDRENSPLHF. The CDR3 region has the DNA TGCAGTGCCGCCAAGGACAGGGAAAATTCACCCCTCCACTTT.

There are many counts of this clonotype. The V gene is TRBV6-2 or TRBV6-3, the J gene TRBJ1-1, with unresolved D. The CDR3 spans 15 residues. Trimming pared 6 bases from V and 1 base from J, leaving 15 bases between. In germline, CDR1 is MNHEY, CDR2 SVGEGT. The CDR3 loop is CASRLMLIQNTEAFF. As DNA, the CDR3 is TGTGCCAGCAGGCTTATGCTTATACAGAACACTGAAGCTTTCTTT.

This clonotype came up a few times. The chain employs TRBV25-1 and TRBJ1-2; the match to TRBD1 covers 8 bases. The germline V gene has CDR1 MGHDK and CDR2 SYGVNS. After removal of 9 bases from V and 0 bases from J, the junction contained 9 bases not matched to a gene. This CDR3 has 15 residues. The CDR3 spells CASLPRTGTNYGYTF. The CDR3 DNA is TGTGCCAGTCTTCCCCGGACAGGGACTAACTATGGCTACACCTTC.

The chain employs TRBV7-9 and TRBJ2-3; D unclear. Between the trimmed V and J ends, which lost 11 bases and 2 bases, there was a span of 11 bases. Germline V lookup: CDR1 SEHNR, CDR2 FQNEAQ (reference sequence). The CDR3 contains 12 residues. The CDR3 spells CAGHAHTDTQYF. CDR3 sequence (DNA): TGTGCCGGTCATGCCCACACAGATACGCAGTATTTT.

The chain joins TRBV6-2 or TRBV6-3 to TRBJ1-1, with D unclear. V was trimmed by 5 bases and J by 1 base, leaving 11 bases between them. From germline, CDR1 is MNHEY and CDR2 SVGEGT. The CDR3 consists of 14 residues. CDR3 DNA: TGTGCCAGCAGTGATTCTTACAGGAACACTGAAGCTTTCTTT. Protein product: CASSDSYRNTEAFF.

The chain carries TRBV6-6 and TRBJ1-2; D ambiguous. The CDR3 sequence is 13 residues long. Per germline, CDR1 MNHNY and CDR2 SVGAGI (reference sequence). V dropped 0 bases and J dropped 5 bases, with 7 bases sitting between them. The CDR3 nucleotides read TGTGCCAGCAGTTACTCCCGTAGTTATGGCTACACCTTC. Protein: CASSYSRSYGYTF.